This T cell receptor beta chain was recovered during a study of identical twins. Findings and limits, study-wide: Weaker excess twin sharing was observed in beta out-of-frame sequences.

The CDR3 contains 11 residues. The germline gives CDR1 MDHEN, CDR2 SYDVKM. Unmatched junction bases numbered 4, after V lost 2 bases and J lost 16 bases. One entry per CDR3 protein results from TCRdb running MiXCR on the 5' RACE reads. The sample has roughly 260,000 distinct CDR3 sequences; 7.5% are singletons. At least ten counts were recorded for this clonotype. The antigen is undetermined. These data were also reused for a study on yellow fever vaccine responses in identical twins.

The sequenced sample was CD8+ T cells sorted from blood. The TCR sequence derives from a woman aged 18 to 35 in good health. The V call is TRBV28, the J call TRBJ2-1; 8 positions match TRBD2. As DNA, the CDR3 is TGTGCCAGCAGTTTAGCGGGAGGACGATTCTTC. This encodes CASSLAGGRFF.